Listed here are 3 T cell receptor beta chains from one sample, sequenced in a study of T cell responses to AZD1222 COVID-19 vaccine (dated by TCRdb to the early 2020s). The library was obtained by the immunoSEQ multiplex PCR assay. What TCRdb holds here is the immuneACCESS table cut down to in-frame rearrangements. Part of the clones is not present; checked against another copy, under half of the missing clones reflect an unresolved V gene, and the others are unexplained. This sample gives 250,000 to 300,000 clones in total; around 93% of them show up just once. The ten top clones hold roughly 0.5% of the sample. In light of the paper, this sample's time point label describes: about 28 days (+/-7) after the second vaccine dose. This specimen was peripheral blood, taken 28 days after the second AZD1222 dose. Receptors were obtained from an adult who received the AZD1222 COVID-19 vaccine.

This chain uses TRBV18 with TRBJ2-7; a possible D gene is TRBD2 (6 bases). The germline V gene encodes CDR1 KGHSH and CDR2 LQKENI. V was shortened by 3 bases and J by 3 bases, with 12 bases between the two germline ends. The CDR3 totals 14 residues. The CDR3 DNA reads TGTGCCAGCTCACCCCCGGGACTTAGCTACGAGCAGTACTTC. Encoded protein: CASSPPGLSYEQYF.

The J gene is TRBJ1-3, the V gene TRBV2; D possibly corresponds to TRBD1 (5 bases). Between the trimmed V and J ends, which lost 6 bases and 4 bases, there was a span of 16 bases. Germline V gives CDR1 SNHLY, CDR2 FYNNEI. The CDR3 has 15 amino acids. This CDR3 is CASSKEAGRGNTIYF. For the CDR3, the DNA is TGTGCCAGCAGCAAGGAGGCAGGGCGAGGAAACACCATATATTTT.

The CDR3 protein is CASSFTGLGIDTQYF. The CDR3 coding sequence is TGCGCCAGCAGCTTTACAGGGCTGGGTATCGATACGCAGTATTTT. The chain has TRBV5-1 and TRBJ2-3, with D perhaps TRBD1 (6 bases). Germline CDR1 SGHRS, CDR2 YFSETQ. The CDR3 is made up of 15 amino acids. Trimming removed 2 bases from V and 6 bases from J, with 16 bases in between.